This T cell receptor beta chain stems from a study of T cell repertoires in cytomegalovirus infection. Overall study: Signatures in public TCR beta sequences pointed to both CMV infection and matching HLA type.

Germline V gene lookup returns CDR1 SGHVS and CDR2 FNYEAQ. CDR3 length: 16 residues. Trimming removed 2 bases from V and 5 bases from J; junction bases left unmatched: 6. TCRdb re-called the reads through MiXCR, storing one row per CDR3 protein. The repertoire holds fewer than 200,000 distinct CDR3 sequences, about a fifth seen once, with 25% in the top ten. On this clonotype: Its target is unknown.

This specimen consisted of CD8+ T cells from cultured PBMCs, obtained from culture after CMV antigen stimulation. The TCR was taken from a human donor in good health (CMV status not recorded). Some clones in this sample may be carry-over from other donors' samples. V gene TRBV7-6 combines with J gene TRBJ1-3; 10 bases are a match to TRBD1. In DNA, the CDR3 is TGTGCCAGCAGCTTACGGACAGGGGGAGGTAGAAACACCATATATTTT. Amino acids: CASSLRTGGGRNTIYF. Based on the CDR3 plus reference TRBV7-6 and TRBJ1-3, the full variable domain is GAGVSQSPRYKVTKRGQDVALRCDPISGHVSLYWYRQALGQGPEFLTYFNYEAQQDKSGLPNDRFSAERPEGSISTLTIQRTEQRDSAMYRCASSLRTGGGRNTIYFGEGSWLTVV.